This T cell receptor (beta chain) was obtained from a study of T cells after posttransplantation cyclophosphamide. Whole-study results and caveats: Recipient CMV seropositivity and CMV reactivation strongly tracked TRB clonality. Later post-transplant blood repertoires were often dominated by donor CD8+ memory clones. Tissue-infiltrating T cells from skin or gut overlapped little with blood T cells.

The CDR3 loop spans 13 amino acids. The V and J ends lost 3 bases and 4 bases respectively, with 12 bases between them. Germline loops: CDR1 SQVTM, CDR2 ANQGSEA. This clone appeared many times. Its specificity is unknown. Sequencing used immunoSEQ multiplex PCR; TCRdb keeps in-frame clones, though not all of them. The data show about 24,000 clones, with none appearing a single time. V is TRBV29-1 and J is TRBJ1-2; weak D call: TRBD1 (6 bases). The receptor was derived from a woman in her fifties or sixties in good health, CMV-negative, and a related stem cell transplant donor. Sequenced material: PBMCs. The CDR3 DNA sequence: TGCAGCGTTGATGGGTCGGACAGCTATGGCTACACCTTC. Translating gives CSVDGSDSYGYTF.